The present TCR beta chain was sequenced within a study of T cells in Graves' hyperthyroidism and ophthalmopathy. This clonotype was seen just once. CDR3 length: 12 residues. The V and J ends lost 1 base and 7 bases respectively, with 7 bases between them. Germline CDR1 SGHAT, CDR2 FQNNGV. Amplified TCR beta CDR3 regions came from RNA transcripts. Researchers ran a first-round RT-PCR on the TCR CDR3 using the HTBI primer set. TCRdb independently ran MiXCR on the multiplex PCR reads; one entry per CDR3 protein. The sample contains around 500,000 distinct CDR3 sequences, over 13% of which appear only once.

The source is a woman aged 18-30 years with Graves' hyperthyroidism. Sequencing was carried out using blood. V gene TRBV11-2 combines with J gene TRBJ2-5; no reliable D call. In DNA, the CDR3 is TGTGCCAGCAGCTTAGGTAGAGGGACCCAGTACTTC. Translation: CASSLGRGTQYF.